This TCR beta chain was captured in a study of spatial heterogeneity in lung cancer. Study as a whole: Detection consistently captured more beta-chain sequences than alpha-chain sequences. Raw sequencing reads included, on average, more than 9.5 appearances of each unique TCR and UMI combination.

MiXCR, applied by TCRdb to the 5' RACE reads, yields one record per CDR3 protein. The table shows about 40,000 distinct CDR3 sequences, with around 5.2% occurring only once. Germline V CDR1 and CDR2: SGHRS, YFSETQ. This CDR3 spans 15 amino acids. Trimming shortened V by 7 bases and J by 0 bases, and 14 bases separated the two germline ends. The time point was: sample taken at primary tumor resection. Tumor, nontumor lung or frozen PBMC supplied whole RNA that was sequenced unsorted. Around 68 TRACERx patients with early, untreated non-small cell lung cancer donated samples. The source of this sequence is a female donor with early-stage non-small cell lung cancer. The sequencing used PBMCs, collected at surgery. The chain links TRBV5-1 to TRBJ2-1; maybe TRBD1 (6 bases). CDR3 nucleotide sequence: TGCGCCAGCGCTGGGACGGACAGCTCCTACAATGAGCAGTTCTTC. Protein product: CASAGTDSSYNEQFF.